Listed here is a single T cell receptor beta chain. Only a few counts were recorded for this clone. Its target antigen remains unknown. Qualities for individual bases were not recorded, and no much larger clone is one base off. The sample comes from a study of OX40 agonist ivuxolimab in advanced cancers. Notes on the research overall: Ivuxolimab was a fully human IgG2 agonistic monoclonal antibody targeting the costimulatory receptor OX40 (CD134). Intravenous ivuxolimab was administered to patients every 2 weeks at six dose levels: 0.01, 0.1, 0.3, 1.5, 3 and 10 mg/kg. Of the roughly 52 dose-escalation patients, hepatocellular carcinoma was present in roughly 19, melanoma in some 15, renal cell carcinoma in 9 and head and neck cancer in 9. A male proportion of under 85% and a mean age of 60 years, ranging from 23 to 79, were recorded for the dose-escalation cohort. Patients were allowed to have had prior anti-PD-1, anti-PD-L1 or anti-CTLA-4 therapy, and roughly 40% of the dose-escalation patients had previously received checkpoint inhibitors. Three dose-escalation patients achieved partial responses, one with hepatocellular carcinoma and two with cutaneous melanoma. The point of sequencing TCRbeta in the periphery was to test whether ivuxolimab changed TCR sequence diversity and drove clonal T-cell expansion. The paper describes the monotherapy dose-escalation part (N of about 57 patients) of the phase I trial of ivuxolimab. General conclusions and limits of the study: On average, CD8+ T cells showed more expanded clones than CD4+ T cells after ivuxolimab. At doses from 0.1 to 3.0 mg/kg, clonal expansion was seen in both CD4+ and CD8+ blood T cells between baseline and week 6. Low levels of normalized T-cell clonal expansion were also seen in some patients who did not respond. In the 0.1-3.0 mg/kg groups, partial responders had among the lowest normalized peripheral clonal expansion, particularly in CD8+ T cells. Antigen specificity was not determined for the clonally expanded peripheral T cells.

Genomic DNA was extracted from sorted cells for sequencing of the TCRbeta CDR3 region. TCRbeta CDR3 regions were sequenced using the immunoSEQ Assay. Entries here come from immuneACCESS through TCRdb and include only in-frame sequences with V and J called. Some clones fail to appear in such tables; in the studies checked, an unresolved V gene covers under half of the shortfall, and the cause of the remainder is unknown. Here the sample has about 51,000 clones; almost 90% occur a single time. 3% to 4.5% of the sample lies in the top ten. Patients with a history of autoimmune disease or receiving systemic immunosuppression were excluded from the trial. Peripheral blood for TCR sequencing was drawn from every dose cohort at baseline, at cycle 4 day 1 and at cycle 7 day 1. The samples were taken from a phase I, first-in-human, multicenter, open-label dose-escalation trial of ivuxolimab. Adults with locally advanced or metastatic melanoma, renal cell carcinoma, hepatocellular carcinoma or head and neck squamous cell carcinoma were enrolled in the trial. CD4+ and CD8+ T cells were sorted separately from peripheral blood before TCR sequencing.

The CDR3 covers 14 residues, taking in both the cysteine and the phenylalanine. Just the 42-base CDR3 DNA is kept, in frame starting at base 1. Sequenced material: CD4+ or CD8+ T cells sorted from blood, taken in a trial of the OX40 agonist ivuxolimab. Recombination connected TRBV12-2 to TRBJ2-1; no check of the table's D call, TRBD1, against the DNA was made. TRBV12-2 is reported as a pseudogene. The receptor's source is an adult with an advanced solid tumor such as melanoma, head and neck, liver or kidney cancer. The sequenced DNA is TGTGCAAGTCGCCCCGGGACAGGGAACAATGAGCAGTTCTTC. Its translation is CASRPGTGNNEQFF.